Following are 6 T cell receptor beta chains from one sample sequenced in a study of metastatic and nonmetastatic thyroid tumors. TCRdb reanalyzed the PCR reads via MiXCR. The data contain around 23,000 clones, about 25% of them singletons. All patients were treatment-naive before thyroid surgery. Sample: tumor tissue. The receptors stem from a female donor with papillary thyroid cancer or a benign thyroid nodule (not recorded which). Some clones in this sample may be carry-over from other donors' samples.

This clone was seen at least ten times. The chain employs TRBV5-5 and TRBJ1-1; 8 bases match TRBD1. Germline loops: CDR1 SGHKS, CDR2 YYEKEE (reference sequence). The CDR3 extends over 14 amino acids. V gave up 2 bases and J gave up 5 bases; unmatched junction bases: 5. CDR3 loop: CASSLNRGVTEAFF. In nucleotides, the CDR3 is TGTGCCAGCAGCTTAAACAGGGGGGTGACTGAAGCTTTCTTT.

The chain links TRBV9 to TRBJ2-5; 8 positions agree with TRBD1. This CDR3 region has 14 residues. Trimming cost V 6 bases and J 4 bases; bases outside gene matches: 8. The V gene's germline CDR1 is SGDLS and CDR2 YYNGEE. The chain's CDR3 is CASIPRQGLETQYF. CDR3 DNA: TGTGCCAGCATCCCGCGACAGGGGTTAGAGACCCAGTACTTC.

This clone was recorded many times. A junction end diverges from the germline sequence, so it may reflect a read error. The genes are TRBV6-5 and TRBJ2-1; perhaps TRBD1 as D (5 bases). CDR1 is MNHEY and CDR2 is SVGAGI in the germline V gene. The CDR3 is 14 amino acids. The chain's CDR3 is CASSYGAAYNEPFF. Written as DNA, the CDR3 is TGTGCCAGCAGTTACGGGGCGGCCTACAATGAGCCGTTCTTC.

This clone was observed once. The CDR3 does not end in the conserved phenylalanine or tryptophan, so this is likely a read error. The CDR3: CASTRQEDSNQPQHL. The CDR3 DNA is TGTGCCAGCACCCGACAGGAAGATAGCAATCAGCCCCAGCATCTT. The rearrangement links TRBV7-2 to TRBJ1-5, with a weak D call TRBD1 (6 bases). The CDR3 is 15 amino acids. CDR1 and CDR2 from the germline V gene are SGHTA and FQGNSA. V gave up 7 bases and J gave up 0 bases, with 13 bases separating them.

As for this clone: Other nucleotide sequences in the sample specify the same CDR3. V is TRBV20-1 and J is TRBJ1-2; D possibly corresponds to TRBD1 (5 bases). V was shortened by 6 bases and J by 8 bases, with 13 bases between the two germline ends. The CDR3 sequence is 11 residues long. CDR1 DFQATT and CDR2 SNEGSKA come from the germline V gene (reference sequence). The CDR3, as DNA: TGCAGTGCCGGGACTGTTCGGGGCTACACCTTC. The encoded protein is CSAGTVRGYTF.

This clone came up a few times. This sequence joins TRBV10-3 and TRBJ1-2; D unclear. CDR3 length: 14 residues. Germline V gene lookup returns CDR1 ENHRY and CDR2 SYGVKD. V was clipped by 3 bases and J by 4 bases, with 12 bases between them. CDR3 residues: CAISEWGTVYGYTF. The CDR3, as DNA: TGTGCCATCAGTGAATGGGGTACAGTCTATGGCTACACCTTC.